These 31 T cell receptor beta chains came from one sample sequenced in a study of blood T cell repertoires in COVID-19. TCRdb's table, derived via immunoSEQ multiplex PCR, lists solely in-frame clones and lacks some. The sample shows some 370,000 clones, roughly 90% of them seen only once. The sequenced material came from peripheral blood. The origin of the receptors is a man younger than 35 with active or convalescent COVID-19.

This clone showed up just once. The chain is built from TRBV4-1 and TRBJ2-3; maybe TRBD2 (6 bases). The germline CDR1 and CDR2 sequences are MGHRA and YSYEKL. The V end was cut by 1 base, the J end by 0 bases, with 14 bases between. The CDR3 extends over 17 amino acids. The CDR3 nucleotides are TGCGCCAGCAGCCAAGGGGTCCGGAGCGGGAGCACAGATACGCAGTATTTT. Encoded protein: CASSQGVRSGSTDTQYF.

The J gene is TRBJ1-2, the V gene TRBV30; D unresolved. Trimming left V 0 bases short and J 5 bases short, with 7 bases between. CDR3 length equals 12 residues. The germline V gene encodes CDR1 GTSNPN and CDR2 SVGIG (reference sequence). The CDR3 sequence is CAWSVTTYGYTF. In DNA, the CDR3 is TGTGCCTGGAGTGTCACTACGTATGGCTACACCTTC.

The rearrangement links TRBV6-6 to TRBJ1-3; TRBD1 matches 9 bases. CDR3 size: 16 residues. Trimming cost V 4 bases and J 1 base; bases outside gene matches: 5. CDR1 is MNHNY, CDR2 SVGAGI, per germline (reference sequence). The CDR3 sequence is CASSSRDRESGNTIYF. The DNA for the CDR3 is TGTGCCAGCAGTTCCCGGGACAGGGAGTCTGGAAACACCATATATTTT.

This rearrangement joins TRBV6-5 to TRBJ2-1; D is undetermined. Germline values: CDR1 MNHEY, CDR2 SVGAGI. V was cut by 2 bases and J by 6 bases, with 11 bases left in between. The CDR3 length is 14 residues. The CDR3 sequence: CASSYAAIPNEQFF. The CDR3 DNA sequence: TGTGCCAGCAGTTACGCGGCGATCCCCAATGAGCAGTTCTTC.

The rearrangement uses TRBV7-2 and TRBJ2-7; the D gene is possibly TRBD2 (6 bases). V lost 5 bases and J 3 bases, leaving 8 bases between the germline ends. The CDR3 spans 12 residues. Per germline, CDR1 SGHTA and CDR2 FQGNSA. CDR3 sequence reads: CASSAGNYEQYF. In DNA form, the CDR3 reads TGTGCCAGCAGCGCGGGAAACTACGAGCAGTACTTC. The full variable domain, in which reference TRBV7-2 and TRBJ2-7 provide the parts outside the CDR3, is GAGVSQSPSNKVTEKGKDVELRCDPISGHTALYWYRQSLGQGLEFLIYFQGNSAPDKSGLPSDRFSAERTGGSVSTLTIQRTQQEDSAVYLCASSAGNYEQYFGPGTRLTVT.

This chain joins TRBV27 and TRBJ1-5; D is ambiguous. Trimming pared 7 bases from V and 2 bases from J, leaving 12 bases between. CDR3 length: 14 amino acids. Per germline, CDR1 MNHEY and CDR2 SMNVEV (reference sequence). The CDR3 reads CASNPTGRNQPQHF. In DNA form, the CDR3 reads TGTGCCAGCAACCCCACGGGTCGCAATCAGCCCCAGCATTTT.

This chain connects TRBV27 to TRBJ2-5; 7 bases are a match to TRBD1. The V gene's germline CDR1 is MNHEY and CDR2 SMNVEV (reference sequence). Trimming took 6 bases from V and 1 from J; bases not matched to a gene: 8. There are 15 residues in the CDR3. CDR3 in DNA: TGTGCCAGCAGGAAAATGACAGGGTTCCAAGAGACCCAGTACTTC. This sequence encodes CASRKMTGFQETQYF.

The chain couples TRBV4-1 to TRBJ1-1; the D gene is possibly TRBD1 (6 bases). The ends were cut back, 4 bases at V and 7 bases at J, with 13 bases in the middle. Germline CDR1 and CDR2: MGHRA and YSYEKL. The CDR3 extends over 13 amino acids. The CDR3 protein is CASSPEGGDEAFF. CDR3 DNA sequence: TGCGCCAGCAGCCCCGAGGGGGGGGATGAAGCTTTCTTT.

CDR3 in DNA: TGTGCCAGCAGATTCGGGGAGATGGGACAGTACTACAATGAGCAGTTCTTC. Protein product: CASRFGEMGQYYNEQFF. The rearrangement uses TRBV11-2 and TRBJ2-1; 7 bases map to TRBD1. The trim removed 6 bases at V and 3 bases at J, leaving 14 bases unmatched. CDR1 is SGHAT and CDR2 is FQNNGV in the germline V gene. The CDR3 runs 17 residues. Complete variable domain (other parts from reference TRBV11-2 and TRBJ2-1): EAGVAQSPRYKIIEKRQSVAFWCNPISGHATLYWYQQILGQGPKLLIQFQNNGVVDDSQLPKDRFSAERLKGVDSTLKIQPAKLEDSAVYLCASRFGEMGQYYNEQFFGPGTRLTVL.

This clone showed up just once. V usage is TRBV10-3 and J usage is TRBJ2-5; 8 bases agree with TRBD1. The CDR3 has 14 amino acids. The ends lost 10 bases at V and 5 bases at J; junction bases unmatched: 12. From germline, CDR1 is ENHRY and CDR2 SYGVKD. The CDR3 sequence is CATALGQGKETQYF. CDR3 DNA: TGTGCCACCGCCCTCGGACAGGGTAAGGAGACCCAGTACTTC.

The gene calls are TRBV6-6 and TRBJ2-7; D remains ambiguous. V was trimmed by 4 bases and J by 3 bases, leaving 4 bases between them. Germline V CDR1 and CDR2: MNHNY, SVGAGI (reference sequence). This CDR3 is built from 11 residues. The CDR3 spells CASSFNYEQYF. CDR3 DNA: TGTGCCAGCAGTTTCAACTACGAGCAGTACTTC.

The gene calls are TRBV29-1 and TRBJ2-3; D might be TRBD1 (5 bases). CDR3 length: 12 amino acids. Trimming pared 4 bases from V and 5 bases from J, leaving 10 bases between. Germline V gene sequence: CDR1 SQVTM, CDR2 ANQGSEA. The CDR3 sequence is CSVVSGQDTQYF. DNA for the CDR3: TGCAGCGTTGTCTCAGGGCAAGATACGCAGTATTTT.

With regard to this clone: Given a much more abundant clone one base away, this may be a read error. J is TRBJ2-1 and V is TRBV19; 13 bases map to TRBD2. J was trimmed by 3 bases and V by 4 bases; bases with no gene match: 0. Germline CDR1 reads LNHDA; CDR2 reads SQIVND (reference sequence). The CDR3 has 15 amino acids. CDR3 nucleotide sequence: TGTGCCAGTAGTAGACTAGCGGGGGGCTACAATGAGCAGTTCTTC. Encoded protein: CASSRLAGGYNEQFF.

CDR3 amino acids: CASSIGAGGPVQETQYF. The CDR3 DNA sequence: TGTGCCAGTAGTATTGGAGCGGGGGGGCCCGTCCAAGAGACCCAGTACTTC. The V call is TRBV19, the J call TRBJ2-5; 10 bases match TRBD2. With 3 bases clipped from V and 1 base from J, the junction kept 8 bases outside the gene matches. This CDR3 spans 17 amino acids. The germline V gene encodes CDR1 LNHDA and CDR2 SQIVND (reference sequence). The whole variable domain, filled in from reference TRBV19 and TRBJ2-5, reads DGGITQSPKYLFRKEGQNVTLSCEQNLNHDAMYWYRQDPGQGLRLIYYSQIVNDFQKGDIAEGYSVSREKKESFPLTVTSAQKNPTAFYLCASSIGAGGPVQETQYFGPGTRLLVL.

The chain combines TRBV6-8 with TRBJ1-2; D is ambiguous. Trimming removed 7 bases at V and 6 bases at J, with 6 bases between. Germline loops: CDR1 MNHGY, CDR2 SAAAGT. The CDR3 consists of 10 residues. The DNA for the CDR3 is TGTGCCAGCAACTTGCATGGCTACACCTTC. Encoded protein: CASNLHGYTF.

The chain recombines TRBV6-6 with TRBJ1-1; no clear D gene. Trimming removed 2 bases at V and 4 bases at J, with 11 bases between. Germline-derived CDR1 and CDR2 are MNHNY and SVGAGI (reference sequence). The CDR3 length is 14 residues. This CDR3 reads CASSYAGWSTEAFF. The CDR3 DNA sequence: TGTGCCAGCAGTTACGCTGGTTGGAGCACTGAAGCTTTCTTT.

The chain combines TRBV6-2 or TRBV6-3 with TRBJ2-2; 12 nucleotides match TRBD2. With 2 bases clipped from V and 6 bases from J, the junction kept 7 bases outside the gene matches. This CDR3 region has 17 residues. CDR1 is MNHEY, CDR2 SVGEGT, per germline. DNA of the CDR3: TGTGCCAGCAGTTACCGACTAGCGGGAGTACGTCCCGGGGAGCTGTTTTTT. It yields the protein CASSYRLAGVRPGELFF.

The chain couples TRBV19 to TRBJ1-2; D might be TRBD1 (6 bases). Trimming left V 5 bases short and J 11 bases short, with 24 bases between. CDR1 is LNHDA and CDR2 is SQIVND in the germline V gene (reference sequence). The CDR3 is 15 amino acids. This CDR3 reads CASSPLGGGERKYTF. CDR3 nucleotide sequence: TGTGCCAGTAGTCCTCTTGGCGGGGGCGAAAGGAAGTACACCTTC.

The sample holds one count of this clone. The chain uses TRBV7-9 and TRBJ1-4, with D perhaps TRBD1 (5 bases). Deletions cut 6 bases from V and 7 bases from J, with 15 bases between. The germline CDR1 and CDR2 sequences are SEHNR and FQNEAQ (reference sequence). The CDR3 is 14 amino acids. The CDR3 here is CASRLQGVGEKLFF. In DNA form, the CDR3 reads TGTGCCAGCAGACTTCAGGGCGTTGGTGAAAAACTGTTTTTT. The variable domain in full, completed from reference TRBV7-9 and TRBJ1-4, reads DTGVSQNPRHKITKRGQNVTFRCDPISEHNRLYWYRQTLGQGPEFLTYFQNEAQLEKSRLLSDRFSAERPKGSFSTLEIQRTEQGDSAMYLCASRLQGVGEKLFFGSGTQLSVL.

J is TRBJ2-7 and V is TRBV18, with 9 nucleotides matching TRBD2. The length of the CDR3 is 16 residues. Germline V gene sequence: CDR1 KGHSH, CDR2 LQKENI. V was pared by 4 bases and J by 1 base, with 8 bases of the junction left unmatched. Here the CDR3 DNA reads TGTGCCAGCTCACTCAGCGGGAGCGGGGGGTCCTACGAGCAGTACTTC. Amino acid sequence: CASSLSGSGGSYEQYF.

This chain joins TRBV3-1 (or the pseudogene TRBV3-2) and TRBJ1-3; D gene uncertain. V was clipped by 0 bases and J by 4 bases, with 10 bases between them. Germline V lookup: CDR1 LGHDT, CDR2 YNNKEL (reference sequence). This CDR3 is built from 15 residues. The CDR3 is CASSQDGSHGNTIYF. The CDR3 DNA follows: TGTGCCAGCAGCCAAGATGGTAGTCACGGAAACACCATATATTTT.

This rearrangement joins TRBV12-3 or TRBV12-4 to TRBJ2-5, with 8 bases fitting TRBD2. CDR3 length: 13 residues. The V and J ends lost 5 bases and 4 bases, in that order; junction bases with no gene match: 3. CDR3 nucleotides: TGTGCCAGCAGTCGACTAGCGAGAGAGACCCAGTACTTC. This codes for CASSRLARETQYF.

The CDR3 protein is CASSPRRGRFQSPLHF. CDR3 DNA: TGTGCCAGCAGCCCACGTCGAGGGCGTTTTCAGTCACCCCTCCACTTT. This chain links TRBV11-2 with TRBJ1-6, with D unresolved. Trimming left V 5 bases short and J 10 bases short, with 21 bases between. Germline V CDR1 and CDR2: SGHAT, FQNNGV. The CDR3 consists of 16 residues. The whole variable domain, remainder taken from reference TRBV11-2 and TRBJ1-6, is EAGVAQSPRYKIIEKRQSVAFWCNPISGHATLYWYQQILGQGPKLLIQFQNNGVVDDSQLPKDRFSAERLKGVDSTLKIQPAKLEDSAVYLCASSPRRGRFQSPLHFGNGTRLTVT.

V usage is TRBV15 and J usage is TRBJ1-1; D is unresolved. CDR3 size: 12 residues. CDR1 LNHNV and CDR2 YYDKDF come from the germline V gene (reference sequence). V gave up 4 bases and J gave up 12 bases, with 15 bases separating them. Here the CDR3 DNA reads TGTGCCACCAGCACTGAGAACAGCGGCTCTTTCTTT. Its protein product is CATSTENSGSFF.

This rearrangement joins TRBV7-3 to TRBJ1-1; TRBD1 agrees at 8 bases. Losses at the gene ends were 4 bases for V and 5 bases for J; bases not matched to a gene: 6. This CDR3 has 14 residues. Germline V gene lookup returns CDR1 SGHTA and CDR2 FQGTGA. CDR3 coding DNA: TGTGCCAGCAGCTCGCAGGGGGCGAGAACTGAAGCTTTCTTT. Protein product: CASSSQGARTEAFF.

In DNA, the CDR3 is TGTGCCAGCCCGAATGCGGGAGGAAACACCATATATTTT. It translates to CASPNAGGNTIYF. The chain joins TRBV28 to TRBJ1-3; no reliable D call. Germline assignment: CDR1 MDHEN and CDR2 SYDVKM. Deletions cut 8 bases from V and 4 bases from J, with 12 bases between. This CDR3 comprises 13 residues.

The chain combines TRBV7-2 with TRBJ2-4; tentative D call: TRBD2 (6 bases). Germline lookup yields CDR1 SGHTA and CDR2 FQGNSA. Deletions cut 0 bases from V and 4 bases from J, with 7 bases between. This CDR3 has 14 amino acids. As DNA, the CDR3 is TGTGCCAGCAGCTTAGCGGGGGGAAAAAACATTCAGTACTTC. This gives the protein CASSLAGGKNIQYF.

V and J are TRBV12-3 or TRBV12-4 and TRBJ2-7; 9 nucleotides line up with TRBD1. V lost 5 bases, J lost 6 bases, and 5 bases stayed unmatched. The CDR3 extends over 13 amino acids. CDR3 nucleotides: TGTGCCAGCAGTCGGGACAGGGATGGCGAGCAGTACTTC. Translated: CASSRDRDGEQYF.

The chain joins TRBV7-9 to TRBJ2-7; 8 nucleotides align to TRBD2. Germline CDR1 and CDR2: SEHNR and FQNEAQ (reference sequence). The CDR3 length is 15 residues. With 4 bases clipped from V and 7 bases from J, the junction kept 12 bases outside the gene matches. The CDR3 nucleotides read TGTGCCAGCAGCTCCCGTTCGGGGGGGACGGGGGAGCAGTACTTC. It specifies CASSSRSGGTGEQYF. The full variable domain, completed using reference TRBV7-9 and TRBJ2-7, is DTGVSQNPRHKITKRGQNVTFRCDPISEHNRLYWYRQTLGQGPEFLTYFQNEAQLEKSRLLSDRFSAERPKGSFSTLEIQRTEQGDSAMYLCASSSRSGGTGEQYFGPGTRLTVT.

This clone was counted only a few times. This sequence joins TRBV7-9 and TRBJ1-2; the D gene is possibly TRBD1 (5 bases). Per the germline V gene, CDR1 is SEHNR and CDR2 is FQNEAQ (reference sequence). This CDR3 has 13 amino acids. The germline V and J ends were trimmed by 5 bases and 7 bases, with 14 bases remaining between them. DNA for the CDR3: TGTGCCAGCAGCCCGCCGGGGGGGACTGGCTACACCTTC. Protein sequence: CASSPPGGTGYTF.

This clone was counted between two and nine times. This chain links TRBV9 with TRBJ2-3; the D gene is possibly TRBD2 (7 bases). The CDR3 is 16 residues long. Per germline, CDR1 SGDLS and CDR2 YYNGEE. V was cut by 0 bases and J by 3 bases, with 14 bases left in between. DNA of the CDR3: TGTGCCAGCAGCGTAGCGGAGGGGGAGGGGACAGATACGCAGTATTTT. Translated: CASSVAEGEGTDTQYF.